Listed here are 17 T cell receptor beta chains from one sample, sequenced in a study of blood T cell repertoires in COVID-19. Sequencing used immunoSEQ multiplex PCR; TCRdb keeps in-frame clones, though not all of them. The table has 350,000 to 450,000 clones, approximately 91% seen once; the top ten hold approximately 1.5%. Sequencing was carried out using PBMCs or T cells enriched from blood (not recorded which). Every receptor here comes from a woman between 18 and 29 years old who had been exposed to COVID-19.

The chain combines TRBV10-3 with TRBJ2-7; TRBD1 matches at 8 bases. This CDR3 region has 16 residues. CDR1 is ENHRY, CDR2 SYGVKD, per germline. V shed 0 bases, J shed 3 bases, and the junction held 7 bases outside the gene matches. The CDR3 sequence: CAISESATGDNYEQYF. Here the CDR3 DNA reads TGTGCCATCAGTGAGTCAGCGACAGGGGATAACTACGAGCAGTACTTC.

This chain uses TRBV3-1 (or the pseudogene TRBV3-2) with TRBJ1-4, with 7 bases lining up with TRBD1. CDR3 length equals 19 residues. Germline CDR1 and CDR2: LGHDT and YNNKEL (reference sequence). With V trimmed by 1 base and J by 4 bases, 15 bases remained unmatched. CDR3 nucleotides: TGTGCCAGCAGCCAAGGCCTGGGGCAGACGACAGGGAGTAATGAAAAACTGTTTTTT. It yields the protein CASSQGLGQTTGSNEKLFF.

The chain is built from TRBV5-1 and TRBJ2-1; TRBD2 aligns across 14 bases. The J segment lost 3 bases and the V segment lost 0 bases, leaving 8 bases of the junction unmatched. The CDR3 has 19 amino acids. Germline values: CDR1 SGHRS, CDR2 YFSETQ. CDR3 amino acids: CASSLGGLAGVFFYNEQFF. Here the CDR3 DNA reads TGCGCCAGCAGCTTGGGGGGACTAGCGGGAGTCTTCTTCTACAATGAGCAGTTCTTC.

This clone was seen a handful of times. The CDR3 sequence is CASSLATRGDQETQYF. CDR3 sequence (DNA): TGCGCCAGCAGCTTGGCCACGCGGGGGGACCAAGAGACCCAGTACTTC. This chain links TRBV5-1 with TRBJ2-5; the match to TRBD2 covers 8 bases. CDR1 is SGHRS, CDR2 YFSETQ, per germline. V was pared by 0 bases and J by 0 bases, with 4 bases of the junction left unmatched. The CDR3 loop spans 16 amino acids.

The V call is TRBV5-1, the J call TRBJ2-5; D gene unclear. There are 13 residues in the CDR3. Germline CDR1 reads SGHRS; CDR2 reads YFSETQ. V was shortened by 0 bases and J by 3 bases, with 6 bases between the two germline ends. The CDR3 sequence is CASSLVAKETQYF. DNA of the CDR3: TGCGCCAGCAGCTTGGTGGCAAAAGAGACCCAGTACTTC. The full variable domain, completed using reference TRBV5-1 and TRBJ2-5, is KAGVTQTPRYLIKTRGQQVTLSCSPISGHRSVSWYQQTPGQGLQFLFEYFSETQRNKGNFPGRFSGRQFSNSRSEMNVSTLELGDSALYLCASSLVAKETQYFGPGTRLLVL.

The V gene is TRBV19, the J gene TRBJ1-1, with TRBD1 as a possible D gene (6 bases). V lost 6 bases, J lost 7 bases, and 15 bases lay in between. From germline, CDR1 is LNHDA and CDR2 SQIVND (reference sequence). This CDR3 comprises 13 residues. DNA of the CDR3: TGTGCCAGTAGCTCCACAGGGCCCCATGAAGCTTTCTTT. It codes for CASSSTGPHEAFF. Full variable domain (missing parts from reference TRBV19 and TRBJ1-1): DGGITQSPKYLFRKEGQNVTLSCEQNLNHDAMYWYRQDPGQGLRLIYYSQIVNDFQKGDIAEGYSVSREKKESFPLTVTSAQKNPTAFYLCASSSTGPHEAFFGQGTRLTVV.

This clone was detected only once. The gene calls are TRBV18 and TRBJ1-5; maybe TRBD1 (5 bases). The CDR3 extends over 17 amino acids. The V end lost 4 bases, the J end lost 0 bases, and 16 bases lay between the germline ends. The germline V gene encodes CDR1 KGHSH and CDR2 LQKENI. Here the CDR3 reads CASSHLGRQNSNQPQHF. In nucleotides, the CDR3 is TGTGCCAGCTCACACTTGGGGCGGCAGAATAGCAATCAGCCCCAGCATTTT.

The rearrangement links TRBV7-9 to TRBJ1-6; D is perhaps TRBD1 (5 bases). The germline V gene has CDR1 SEHNR and CDR2 FQNEAQ (reference sequence). The CDR3 totals 14 residues. V lost 1 base and J lost 10, with 11 bases in between. CDR3 loop: CASSLDSRGSPLHF. The CDR3 nucleotides are TGTGCCAGCAGCTTAGACTCACGGGGGTCACCCCTCCACTTT.

The chain's CDR3 is CASSPPGVAMYGYTF. CDR3 nucleotide sequence: TGTGCCAGCAGCCCCCCGGGGGTGGCTATGTATGGCTACACCTTC. The chain has TRBV5-8 and TRBJ1-2, with TRBD1 as a possible D gene (5 bases). Germline V gene data show CDR1 as SGHTS and CDR2 as YDEGEE. The CDR3 runs to 15 residues. V lost 4 bases and J 5 bases, leaving 18 bases between the germline ends.

This clone was picked up a small number of times. The chain combines TRBV7-2 with TRBJ2-2; D unresolved. The CDR3 has 13 amino acids. V was cut by 5 bases and J by 5 bases, with 9 bases left in between. Germline CDR1 reads SGHTA; CDR2 reads FQGNSA. CDR3 in amino acids: CASSLMLTGELFF. The CDR3 region has the DNA TGTGCCAGCAGCCTAATGTTAACCGGGGAGCTGTTTTTT.

This chain links TRBV30 with TRBJ2-5; D uncertain. Deletions cut 0 bases from V and 1 base from J, with 9 bases between. This CDR3 comprises 14 residues. In germline, CDR1 is GTSNPN, CDR2 SVGIG (reference sequence). CDR3 sequence: CAWSVLTSQETQYF. CDR3 bases: TGTGCCTGGAGTGTCTTGACAAGCCAAGAGACCCAGTACTTC.

This clone was observed a single time. The chain has TRBV9 and TRBJ1-5; TRBD1 might be the D (5 bases). The CDR3 runs 15 residues. The V and J ends lost 4 bases and 1 base respectively, with 12 bases between them. Germline values: CDR1 SGDLS, CDR2 YYNGEE. Written as DNA, the CDR3 is TGTGCCAGCAGCTCTTCAGGGTCCAGCAATCAGCCCCAGCATTTT. This translates into CASSSSGSSNQPQHF.

The chain uses TRBV6-5 and TRBJ1-1, with 9 bases lining up with TRBD1. Germline-derived CDR1 and CDR2 are MNHEY and SVGAGI. V lost 6 bases to trimming and J lost 1 base; unmatched junction nucleotides: 3. The CDR3 spans 14 residues. As DNA, the CDR3 is TGTGCCAGCAGAACAGGGGGCCCGAACACTGAAGCTTTCTTT. Its protein is CASRTGGPNTEAFF.

Comments on this clone: The same CDR3 is also encoded by other DNA sequences in this sample. The chain links TRBV11-2 to TRBJ2-5; the D is unclear. The CDR3 totals 11 residues. The V end was cut by 6 bases, the J end by 2 bases, with 4 bases between. CDR1 and CDR2 from the germline V gene are SGHAT and FQNNGV. The CDR3 sequence: CASSLQETQYF. The CDR3 coding sequence is TGTGCCAGCAGTCTTCAAGAGACCCAGTACTTC.

This chain uses TRBV20-1 with TRBJ2-1, with 7 bases that match TRBD2. Trimming cost V 3 bases and J 1 base; bases outside gene matches: 12. The germline gives CDR1 DFQATT, CDR2 SNEGSKA (reference sequence). The CDR3 consists of 17 residues. CDR3: CSASLRVLAVSYNEQFF. CDR3 nucleotides: TGCAGTGCTAGTCTTAGGGTGCTAGCGGTATCCTACAATGAGCAGTTCTTC.

This clone has only one observation. This chain connects TRBV10-3 to TRBJ2-7; TRBD2 aligns across 7 bases. Trimming cost V 6 bases and J 3 bases; bases outside gene matches: 11. The germline V gene has CDR1 ENHRY and CDR2 SYGVKD. The CDR3 contains 15 residues. The CDR3 spells CAISALTGGSYEQYF. CDR3 DNA: TGTGCCATCAGCGCGTTAACTGGCGGGAGCTACGAGCAGTACTTC.

The V gene is TRBV18, the J gene TRBJ1-1; 9 bases line up with TRBD1. The CDR3 has 13 amino acids. Trimming removed 5 bases from V and 4 bases from J; junction bases left unmatched: 2. Germline loops: CDR1 KGHSH, CDR2 LQKENI. The CDR3 nucleotides read TGTGCCAGCTCAGCGACAGGGGGCACTGAAGCTTTCTTT. Protein product: CASSATGGTEAFF. Complete variable domain (other parts from reference TRBV18 and TRBJ1-1): NAGVMQNPRHLVRRRGQEARLRCSPMKGHSHVYWYRQLPEEGLKFMVYLQKENIIDESGMPKERFSAEFPKEGPSILRIQQVVRGDSAAYFCASSATGGTEAFFGQGTRLTVV.